These 22 T cell receptor beta chains share one sample of origin, sequenced in a study of blood T cell repertoires in COVID-19. Repertoires were generated with immunoSEQ multiplex PCR, while TCRdb's copy carries only in-frame clones and drops some. This sample carries just under 80,000 clones, approximately 80% of them seen once, and the ten largest clones take 4% to 5.5%. The sequencing sample was made of peripheral blood. The receptors were sampled from a woman aged 70 to 79 with acute or convalescent COVID-19.

The rearrangement uses TRBV24-1 and TRBJ1-2; D gene uncertain. CDR1 and CDR2 from the germline V gene are KGHDR and SFDVKD. The V end was cut by 4 bases, the J end by 8 bases, with 16 bases between. The CDR3 loop spans 14 amino acids. CDR3 in amino acids: CATSDPAEGRGYTF. The CDR3 nucleotides read TGTGCCACCAGTGACCCAGCTGAAGGGAGGGGCTACACCTTC.

The chain combines TRBV7-2 with TRBJ2-2; 7 nucleotides match TRBD1. Germline-derived CDR1 and CDR2 are SGHTA and FQGNSA. This CDR3 spans 14 amino acids. After removal of 8 bases from V and 5 bases from J, the junction contained 8 bases not matched to a gene. CDR3 residues: CASGVRGRTGELFF. CDR3 nucleotides: TGTGCCAGCGGTGTTAGGGGGCGAACCGGGGAGCTGTTTTTT.

V is TRBV4-3 and J is TRBJ1-2; D not resolved. The CDR3 is 13 residues long. The V end was cut by 0 bases, the J end by 5 bases, with 7 bases between. CDR1 and CDR2 from the germline V gene are LGHNA and YSLEER. In DNA form, the CDR3 reads TGCGCCAGCAGCCAAGACATAGATTATGGCTACACCTTC. It is translated as CASSQDIDYGYTF.

The V gene is TRBV4-2, the J gene TRBJ2-1; TRBD2 might be the D (6 bases). This CDR3 region has 15 residues. V lost 1 base to trimming and J lost 7 bases, with 14 bases between them. CDR1 and CDR2 (germline): LGHNA, YNFKEQ. The CDR3 protein is CASSQALAKGNEQFF. The CDR3 DNA is TGTGCCAGCAGCCAAGCACTAGCTAAAGGGAATGAGCAGTTCTTC.

The rearrangement uses TRBV19 and TRBJ2-7; 11 nucleotides align to TRBD2. This CDR3 is 15 amino acids long. V was clipped by 5 bases and J by 3 bases; unmatched bases: 6. CDR1 and CDR2 (germline): LNHDA, SQIVND (reference sequence). DNA for the CDR3: TGTGCCAGTAGTTCGATAGCGGGGGGGCTCTACGAGCAGTACTTC. It encodes CASSSIAGGLYEQYF.

V gene TRBV6-5 combines with J gene TRBJ1-4; the match to TRBD1 covers 7 bases. Trimming at V came to 0 bases and at J to 5 bases, leaving 3 bases not matched to a gene. Germline CDR1 and CDR2: MNHEY and SVGAGI. The CDR3 totals 15 residues. The DNA of the CDR3 is TGTGCCAGCAGTTACTCGACAGGGTGGAATGAAAAACTGTTTTTT. Translating gives CASSYSTGWNEKLFF.

With regard to this clone: One junction end disagrees with the germline gene, perhaps due to a read error. This chain links TRBV5-1 with TRBJ1-1, with TRBD1 identical over 8 bases. Germline CDR1 is SGHRS and CDR2 is YFSETQ. The CDR3 length is 17 residues. In nucleotides, the CDR3 is TGCGCCTGCAGAGATCCCACGACAGGGGTCGGTTTCACTGAAGCTTTCTTT. It is translated as CACRDPTTGVGFTEAFF.

The rearrangement uses TRBV24-1 and TRBJ1-2; possible D gene TRBD1, 6 bases. CDR1 is KGHDR and CDR2 is SFDVKD in the germline V gene. This CDR3 is 12 amino acids long. The V end lost 3 bases, the J end lost 12 bases, and 13 bases lay between the germline ends. The CDR3 region has the DNA TGTGCCACCAGTGATGTAGGGGGATATAACACCTTC. Translating it yields CATSDVGGYNTF.

Only one count was recorded for this clone. The genes are TRBV11-3 and TRBJ2-2; weak D call: TRBD1 (6 bases). The CDR3 is made up of 15 amino acids. Deletions cut 3 bases from V and 7 bases from J, with 15 bases between. The germline gives CDR1 SGHNT, CDR2 YENEEA. The CDR3 DNA reads TGTGCCAGCAGCTTTAGATCAGGGGCGGACGGGGAGCTGTTTTTT. Residues: CASSFRSGADGELFF.

The chain recombines TRBV5-1 with TRBJ1-4; 9 bases are a match to TRBD1. Germline V gene lookup returns CDR1 SGHRS and CDR2 YFSETQ. The CDR3 extends over 14 amino acids. Losses at the gene ends were 7 bases for V and 6 bases for J; bases not matched to a gene: 7. The CDR3 DNA follows: TGCGCCAGCGCCTACAGGGGGCCGGATGAAAAACTGTTTTTT. Its translation is CASAYRGPDEKLFF. Combining the CDR3 with reference TRBV5-1 and TRBJ1-4 gives the whole variable domain KAGVTQTPRYLIKTRGQQVTLSCSPISGHRSVSWYQQTPGQGLQFLFEYFSETQRNKGNFPGRFSGRQFSNSRSEMNVSTLELGDSALYLCASAYRGPDEKLFFGSGTQLSVL.

In this sample, this clone turned up a few times. The chain employs TRBV19 and TRBJ2-1; perhaps TRBD1 as D (7 bases). This CDR3 has 12 residues. V was clipped by 10 bases and J by 7 bases, with 14 bases between them. Germline loops: CDR1 LNHDA, CDR2 SQIVND (reference sequence). CDR3 in DNA: TGTGCCACAACTGCAGGGGGGAATGAGCAGTTCTTC. Protein: CATTAGGNEQFF.

CDR3 DNA sequence: TGTGCCAGCAGCTTGGGGGGCGGGGGGGCCTACAATGAGCAGTTCTTC. Encoded protein: CASSLGGGGAYNEQFF. The rearrangement links TRBV5-8 to TRBJ2-1; TRBD2 aligns across 9 bases. The CDR3 runs 16 residues. From germline, CDR1 is SGHTS and CDR2 YDEGEE. The V gene end was trimmed by 0 bases and the J gene end by 2 bases; junction bases not matched to a gene: 3. The entire variable domain, with the rest obtained from reference TRBV5-8 and TRBJ2-1, is as follows: EAGVTQSPTHLIKTRGQQATLRCSPISGHTSVYWYQQALGLGLQFLLWYDEGEERNRGNFPPRFSGRQFPNYSSELNVNALELEDSALYLCASSLGGGGAYNEQFFGPGTRLTVL.

The rearrangement joins TRBV6-2 or TRBV6-3 to TRBJ2-3; 11 nucleotides match TRBD2. The CDR3 has 16 residues. J lost 6 bases, V lost 4 bases, and 9 bases had no gene match. CDR1 is MNHEY and CDR2 is SVGEGT in the germline V gene. CDR3 DNA: TGTGCCAGCAGTTTACTAGCGGGGGCCTTGTTGGATACGCAGTATTTT. Its protein is CASSLLAGALLDTQYF.

This clone occurred a few times. This chain connects TRBV5-1 to TRBJ2-7, with 9 bases that match TRBD1. Per the germline V gene, CDR1 is SGHRS and CDR2 is YFSETQ. CDR3 length: 14 amino acids. The J segment lost 2 bases and the V segment lost 8 bases, leaving 8 bases of the junction unmatched. CDR3 in amino acids: CASRQGGEAYEQYF. The CDR3, as DNA: TGCGCCAGTAGACAGGGGGGCGAGGCCTACGAGCAGTACTTC.

The rearrangement joins TRBV4-2 to TRBJ2-5; TRBD2 matches at 11 bases. Trimming at V came to 1 base and at J to 2 bases, leaving 15 bases not matched to a gene. The CDR3 runs 20 residues. The V gene's germline CDR1 is LGHNA and CDR2 YNFKEQ. CDR3 residues: CASSQAPSSGGPSEQETQYF. The CDR3 region has the DNA TGTGCCAGCAGCCAAGCACCTTCTAGCGGGGGGCCTTCAGAACAAGAGACCCAGTACTTC.

The rearrangement uses TRBV27 and TRBJ1-1; tentative D call: TRBD1 (5 bases). CDR3 size: 14 residues. Trimming took off 3 bases at V and 7 bases at J, with 15 bases between the two ends. Germline loops: CDR1 MNHEY, CDR2 SMNVEV (reference sequence). CDR3 nucleotides: TGTGCCAGCAGTTTTTCCAGGGATAGGAATGAAGCTTTCTTT. Translated: CASSFSRDRNEAFF.

This sequence joins TRBV4-3 and TRBJ1-2; D unclear. The CDR3 is 15 residues long. Germline loops: CDR1 LGHNA, CDR2 YSLEER. The V end was cut by 4 bases, the J end by 0 bases, with 12 bases between. The CDR3 loop reads CASSPLEGANYGYTF. As DNA, the CDR3 is TGCGCCAGCAGCCCCTTAGAGGGAGCTAACTATGGCTACACCTTC.

This clone has a single count. V gene TRBV6-2 or TRBV6-3 combines with J gene TRBJ2-2; 7 bases match TRBD1. V shed 4 bases, J shed 2 bases, and the junction held 7 bases outside the gene matches. Germline CDR1 MNHEY, CDR2 SVGEGT. The CDR3 has 16 amino acids. CDR3 residues: CASSSTGTDNTGELFF. Written as DNA, the CDR3 is TGTGCCAGCAGTTCCACCGGGACAGATAACACCGGGGAGCTGTTTTTT.

J is TRBJ2-7 and V is TRBV9, with 10 bases matching TRBD1. From germline, CDR1 is SGDLS and CDR2 YYNGEE. Trimming at V came to 3 bases and at J to 0 bases, leaving 6 bases not matched to a gene. The CDR3 is 16 amino acids. The CDR3 DNA reads TGTGCCAGCAGCGGACCCGGGACAGGGGTCTCCTACGAGCAGTACTTC. Translation: CASSGPGTGVSYEQYF.

V and J are TRBV24-1 and TRBJ1-3; D may be TRBD1 (5 bases). Germline V gives CDR1 KGHDR, CDR2 SFDVKD. Trimming shortened V by 5 bases and J by 0 bases, and 7 bases separated the two germline ends. The CDR3 has 14 amino acids. DNA of the CDR3: TGTGCCACCAGTGGAGACAGCTCTGGAAACACCATATATTTT. The encoded protein is CATSGDSSGNTIYF.

This rearrangement joins TRBV5-1 to TRBJ1-5; tentative D call: TRBD1 (6 bases). In germline, CDR1 is SGHRS, CDR2 YFSETQ. The CDR3 runs 15 residues. Trimming took 0 bases from V and 3 from J, leaving 10 bases between them. CDR3 region: CASSLEDSYNQPQHF. The CDR3 coding sequence is TGCGCCAGCAGCTTGGAGGACAGTTACAATCAGCCCCAGCATTTT. The whole variable domain, filled in from reference TRBV5-1 and TRBJ1-5, reads KAGVTQTPRYLIKTRGQQVTLSCSPISGHRSVSWYQQTPGQGLQFLFEYFSETQRNKGNFPGRFSGRQFSNSRSEMNVSTLELGDSALYLCASSLEDSYNQPQHFGDGTRLSIL.

The V call is TRBV3-1 (or the pseudogene TRBV3-2), the J call TRBJ1-1; D possibly corresponds to TRBD1 (5 bases). V was trimmed by 4 bases and J by 5 bases, leaving 17 bases between them. The CDR3 sequence is 15 residues long. Looked up from germline, CDR1 is LGHDT and CDR2 is YNNKEL (reference sequence). DNA of the CDR3: TGTGCCAGCAGCCCGCCGGGACTGAGGTTTACTGAAGCTTTCTTT. It codes for CASSPPGLRFTEAFF.